This T cell receptor (beta chain) was sequenced during a study of cytomegalovirus exposure and HLA in healthy donors. Findings and limits, study-wide: Previous analysis showed most TCR beta V segments were productive about 87% or about 30% of the time. In a later analysis, V- and J-gene trimming of beta chains associated with a DCLRE1C missense variant, replicated independently.

The PCR made use of 60 Vbeta and 13 Jbeta primers. Libraries were prepared by immunoSEQ multiplex PCR; TCRdb keeps only in-frame clonotypes and omits some of them. The sample contains 150,000 to 200,000 clones, 65% to 90% of which appear only once. For this clone: What it recognizes is unknown.

The receptor comes from a male donor in good health and CMV-seronegative. The sequencing sample was made of PBMCs.

The chain's CDR3 is CASSQGTGANEQFF. In DNA, the CDR3 is TGCGCCAGCAGCCAGGGGACAGGGGCAAATGAGCAGTTCTTC. This chain links TRBV4-3 with TRBJ2-1, with 10 bases fitting TRBD1. J lost 7 bases, V lost 3 bases, and 3 bases had no gene match. This CDR3 contains 14 residues. CDR1 and CDR2 from the germline V gene are LGHNA and YSLEER.